These 25 T cell receptor beta chains share one sample of origin, sequenced in a study of blood T cell repertoires in COVID-19. The protocol was immunoSEQ multiplex PCR, while the TCRdb copy is restricted to in-frame clones and leaves out a portion. The sample shows about 200,000 clones, roughly 87% of them seen only once. The sequenced sample was PBMCs or T cells enriched from blood (not recorded which). Every receptor here comes from a woman aged 25-40 years who had recovered from COVID-19.

This clone has a handful of counts. V and J are TRBV5-1 and TRBJ2-3; 8 bases agree with TRBD2. Trimming at V came to 6 bases and at J to 2 bases, leaving 8 bases not matched to a gene. CDR1 and CDR2 from the germline V gene are SGHRS and YFSETQ. The CDR3 contains 15 residues. CDR3: CASTNGLANTDTQYF. The DNA of the CDR3 is TGCGCCAGCACCAACGGACTAGCCAACACAGATACGCAGTATTTT. Combining the CDR3 with reference TRBV5-1 and TRBJ2-3 gives the whole variable domain KAGVTQTPRYLIKTRGQQVTLSCSPISGHRSVSWYQQTPGQGLQFLFEYFSETQRNKGNFPGRFSGRQFSNSRSEMNVSTLELGDSALYLCASTNGLANTDTQYFGPGTRLTVL.

The chain employs TRBV18 and TRBJ1-2; the match to TRBD1 covers 9 bases. The V gene end was trimmed by 3 bases and the J gene end by 3 bases; junction bases not matched to a gene: 8. The CDR3 is made up of 16 amino acids. Germline CDR1 and CDR2: KGHSH and LQKENI. As DNA, the CDR3 is TGTGCCAGCTCACCGGGACAGGGAAAAGGGGACTATGGCTACACCTTC. Translation gives CASSPGQGKGDYGYTF.

This clone was seen just once. This rearrangement joins TRBV3-1 (or the pseudogene TRBV3-2) to TRBJ2-3; no reliable D call. CDR1 is LGHDT and CDR2 is YNNKEL in the germline V gene (reference sequence). V was shortened by 5 bases and J by 0 bases, with 9 bases between the two germline ends. The CDR3 extends over 14 amino acids. The CDR3 coding sequence is TGTGCCAGCAGCAAGCAGACTAGCACAGATACGCAGTATTTT. Translated: CASSKQTSTDTQYF.

This clone was detected once. This chain joins TRBV4-2 and TRBJ2-7, with TRBD1 matching over 10 bases. CDR1 and CDR2 from the germline V gene are LGHNA and YNFKEQ. The trim removed 0 bases at V and 4 bases at J, leaving 6 bases unmatched. The CDR3 runs to 16 residues. As DNA, the CDR3 is TGTGCCAGCAGCCAAGAGGGACCGGGACAGGGGTACGAGCAGTACTTC. Translated, it gives CASSQEGPGQGYEQYF.

The chain employs TRBV2 and TRBJ2-1; 13 bases match TRBD2. Germline CDR1 is SNHLY and CDR2 is FYNNEI. CDR3 length: 19 amino acids. J gave up 0 bases and V 7 bases, and 12 bases lay outside the gene matches. The CDR3 protein is CASTPPGLAGDLSYNEQFF. CDR3 nucleotide sequence: TGTGCCAGCACACCCCCAGGACTAGCGGGGGACCTCTCCTACAATGAGCAGTTCTTC.

The chain recombines TRBV5-1 with TRBJ1-1; 11 positions match TRBD1. This CDR3 is built from 14 residues. The V segment lost 7 bases and the J segment 5 bases; nucleotides outside the gene matches: 7. Germline-derived CDR1 and CDR2 are SGHRS and YFSETQ. CDR3 in DNA: TGCGCCAGCCGGGACAGGGGGTCGGAGACTGAAGCTTTCTTT. Translating it yields CASRDRGSETEAFF.

The chain couples TRBV7-9 to TRBJ2-7; TRBD1 matches 11 bases. CDR1 SEHNR and CDR2 FQNEAQ come from the germline V gene (reference sequence). This CDR3 is built from 15 residues. Trimming took 5 bases from V and 4 from J; bases not matched to a gene: 7. The CDR3 DNA is TGTGCCAGCAGCCCCCGGGACAGGGGGATTTACGAGCAGTACTTC. Protein sequence: CASSPRDRGIYEQYF.

The chain links TRBV7-9 to TRBJ1-5, with D uncertain. Germline CDR1 is SEHNR and CDR2 is FQNEAQ (reference sequence). Between the trimmed V and J ends, which lost 5 bases and 0 bases, there was a span of 17 bases. The CDR3 is made up of 17 amino acids. The CDR3 DNA reads TGTGCCAGCAGCCTCGACAAGAGTCCCTATAGCAATCAGCCCCAGCATTTT. This sequence encodes CASSLDKSPYSNQPQHF.

This clone was picked up a small number of times. This chain joins TRBV3-1 (or the pseudogene TRBV3-2) and TRBJ2-7; TRBD2 matches 8 bases. The germline V gene encodes CDR1 LGHDT and CDR2 YNNKEL (reference sequence). This CDR3 has 17 amino acids. The V gene end was trimmed by 0 bases and the J gene end by 5 bases; junction bases not matched to a gene: 12. The CDR3 protein is CASSQDPPRGGLHEQYF. Here the CDR3 DNA reads TGTGCCAGCAGCCAAGATCCCCCCCGGGGGGGCCTGCACGAGCAGTACTTC.

CDR3 sequence reads: CASSYARRPNEQFF. The CDR3 nucleotides are TGTGCCAGCAGTTACGCTCGGAGACCCAATGAGCAGTTCTTC. The chain has TRBV6-2 or TRBV6-3 and TRBJ2-1; no clear D. The V end lost 2 bases, the J end lost 6 bases, and 11 bases lay between the germline ends. The length of the CDR3 is 14 residues. The germline V gene has CDR1 MNHEY and CDR2 SVGEGT.

The V gene is TRBV10-3, the J gene TRBJ2-1; 10 bases line up with TRBD2. In germline, CDR1 is ENHRY, CDR2 SYGVKD. Trimming removed 6 bases from V and 4 bases from J; junction bases left unmatched: 3. This CDR3 has 14 amino acids. The CDR3 region is CAIRGTSEYNEQFF. For the CDR3, the DNA is TGTGCCATCAGGGGGACTAGCGAGTACAATGAGCAGTTCTTC.

The rearrangement uses TRBV5-1 and TRBJ2-7, with 9 positions matching TRBD2. The CDR3 contains 14 residues. J was trimmed by 5 bases and V by 2 bases; bases with no gene match: 5. CDR1 SGHRS and CDR2 YFSETQ come from the germline V gene. CDR3 in amino acids: CASSFGGRGDEQYF. CDR3 nucleotide sequence: TGCGCCAGCAGCTTTGGCGGGAGGGGGGACGAGCAGTACTTC.

This clone was seen a handful of times. V is TRBV7-2 and J is TRBJ2-7; D unclear. CDR3 length: 14 residues. The germline V and J ends were trimmed by 4 bases and 3 bases, with 13 bases remaining between them. Germline V gene lookup returns CDR1 SGHTA and CDR2 FQGNSA. DNA of the CDR3: TGTGCCAGCAGCTCCCCTCTTTTCTTCTACGAGCAGTACTTC. Translation: CASSSPLFFYEQYF.

The V gene is TRBV7-3, the J gene TRBJ2-1, with 10 nucleotides matching TRBD2. The CDR3 length is 17 residues. The germline gives CDR1 SGHTA, CDR2 FQGTGA. Trimming cost V 4 bases and J 5 bases; bases outside gene matches: 11. CDR3 in DNA: TGTGCCAGCAGCTACCGCCCTAGCGGGAGTTTGAACAATGAGCAGTTCTTC. Translated, it gives CASSYRPSGSLNNEQFF. Variable domain in full (rest from reference TRBV7-3 and TRBJ2-1): GAGVSQTPSNKVTEKGKYVELRCDPISGHTALYWYRQSLGQGPEFLIYFQGTGAADDSGLPNDRFFAVRPEGSVSTLKIQRTERGDSAVYLCASSYRPSGSLNNEQFFGPGTRLTVL.

This clone came up once. This rearrangement joins TRBV4-2 to TRBJ1-2; D is undetermined. This CDR3 comprises 14 residues. The germline V gene encodes CDR1 LGHNA and CDR2 YNFKEQ. The V gene lost 1 base and the J gene lost 8 bases, with 14 bases spanning the gap. CDR3 region: CASSQGELGYGYTF. DNA for the CDR3: TGTGCCAGCAGCCAAGGCGAGCTAGGCTACGGCTACACCTTC.

This clone was counted a few times. This chain joins TRBV3-1 (or the pseudogene TRBV3-2) and TRBJ2-1; a weak D match, TRBD2 (6 bases). The CDR3 runs 16 residues. Germline lookup yields CDR1 LGHDT and CDR2 YNNKEL (reference sequence). Deletions cut 1 base from V and 7 bases from J, with 17 bases between. The CDR3 bases are TGTGCCAGCAGCCAAGGAGGTGGGGCGACTAGGAATGAGCAGTTCTTC. Translated, it gives CASSQGGGATRNEQFF.

The chain employs TRBV30 and TRBJ1-3, with D possibly being TRBD1 (5 bases). V gave up 0 bases and J gave up 0 bases, with 9 bases separating them. The CDR3 totals 15 residues. CDR1 is GTSNPN, CDR2 SVGIG, per germline (reference sequence). The CDR3 nucleotides are TGTGCCTGGAGTGTAGACAGTCCCTCTGGAAACACCATATATTTT. Its translation: CAWSVDSPSGNTIYF.

The chain joins TRBV24-1 to TRBJ2-5; D not resolved. Germline loops: CDR1 KGHDR, CDR2 SFDVKD. Trimming left V 3 bases short and J 5 bases short, with 12 bases between. This CDR3 has 14 residues. In nucleotides, the CDR3 is TGTGCCACCAGTGATGTCTCCCGTCCGGAGACCCAGTACTTC. Translating it yields CATSDVSRPETQYF.

The CDR3 sequence: CASSLTSGTYEQYF. DNA for the CDR3: TGCGCCAGCAGCTTGACTAGCGGGACGTACGAGCAGTACTTC. J is TRBJ2-7 and V is TRBV5-1, with 10 bases that match TRBD2. The CDR3 totals 14 residues. V shed 1 base, J shed 4 bases, and the junction held 2 bases outside the gene matches. From germline, CDR1 is SGHRS and CDR2 YFSETQ. The full variable domain, with the rest looked up from reference TRBV5-1 and TRBJ2-7, is KAGVTQTPRYLIKTRGQQVTLSCSPISGHRSVSWYQQTPGQGLQFLFEYFSETQRNKGNFPGRFSGRQFSNSRSEMNVSTLELGDSALYLCASSLTSGTYEQYFGPGTRLTVT.

The chain combines TRBV24-1 with TRBJ1-5; D is perhaps TRBD1 (5 bases). The CDR3 runs 16 residues. Germline lookup yields CDR1 KGHDR and CDR2 SFDVKD. V lost 4 bases, J lost 0 bases, and 12 bases lay in between. This chain's CDR3 is CATSDGPGNSNQPQHF. For the CDR3, the DNA is TGTGCCACCAGTGACGGTCCAGGGAATAGCAATCAGCCCCAGCATTTT.

CDR3 DNA sequence: TGTGCCAGCTCACCGGGACAGGGGGCTAACGAGCAGTACTTC. This sequence encodes CASSPGQGANEQYF. The rearrangement uses TRBV18 and TRBJ2-7, with TRBD1 identical over 12 bases. The CDR3 loop spans 14 amino acids. Per germline, CDR1 KGHSH and CDR2 LQKENI. V dropped 3 bases and J dropped 5; count of bases not matched to a gene: 2. Full variable domain (outside the CDR3, taken from reference TRBV18 and TRBJ2-7): NAGVMQNPRHLVRRRGQEARLRCSPMKGHSHVYWYRQLPEEGLKFMVYLQKENIIDESGMPKERFSAEFPKEGPSILRIQQVVRGDSAAYFCASSPGQGANEQYFGPGTRLTVT.

V is TRBV3-1 (or the pseudogene TRBV3-2) and J is TRBJ2-1; 10 bases align to TRBD1. CDR3 length: 15 residues. Germline loops: CDR1 LGHDT, CDR2 YNNKEL (reference sequence). Trimming at V came to 2 bases and at J to 4 bases, leaving 2 bases not matched to a gene. CDR3 DNA: TGTGCCAGCAGCCAACGGGACAGGGGTTACAATGAGCAGTTCTTC. It yields the protein CASSQRDRGYNEQFF.

The rearrangement links TRBV29-1 to TRBJ2-7, with 10 bases matching TRBD2. This CDR3 is built from 14 residues. Germline CDR1 SQVTM, CDR2 ANQGSEA. V shed 7 bases and J 5 bases; nucleotides not matched to a gene: 11. The CDR3 region is CSARGSGRGNEQYF. Here the CDR3 DNA reads TGCAGCGCCCGAGGGAGCGGGAGGGGGAACGAGCAGTACTTC.

The gene calls are TRBV12-3 or TRBV12-4 and TRBJ2-7, with unresolved D. CDR3 length: 13 amino acids. Trimming removed 3 bases from V and 5 bases from J, with 11 bases in between. CDR3 sequence: CASSFLRENEQYF. For the CDR3, the DNA is TGTGCCAGCAGTTTTTTGAGAGAGAACGAGCAGTACTTC.

There are a few counts of this clone. The chain is built from TRBV7-3 and TRBJ1-1; no definite D call. In germline, CDR1 is SGHTA, CDR2 FQGTGA. This CDR3 has 13 amino acids. V lost 3 bases to trimming and J lost 3 bases, with 8 bases between them. This chain's CDR3 is CASSFSQDTEAFF. The CDR3 DNA reads as TGTGCCAGCAGCTTCTCCCAGGACACTGAAGCTTTCTTT.